This T cell receptor beta chain was recovered during a study of T-cell reconstitution after alpha-beta-depleted transplantation in children. This CDR3 region has 16 residues. The V end was cut by 5 bases, the J end by 3 bases, with 19 bases between. The germline CDR1 and CDR2 sequences are SGHTA and FQGNSA. Using unique molecular identifiers, the investigators prepared the TCRbeta library. TCRdb recomputed calls from the PCR reads with MiXCR, one row per CDR3 protein. The repertoire holds around 370,000 distinct CDR3 sequences, with 10% as singletons. The TCR sequence derives from a human donor who donated a stem cell graft to a child with acute lymphoblastic leukemia. Here the sequenced sample was PBMCs from the stem cell graft donor, taken from the stem cell graft. The chain couples TRBV7-2 to TRBJ2-5; D is perhaps TRBD2 (7 bases). The DNA of the CDR3 is TGTGCCAGCAGCCTAGAGGGCGGGGGCGGAGAAGAGACCCAGTACTTC. Translated, it gives CASSLEGGGGEETQYF.